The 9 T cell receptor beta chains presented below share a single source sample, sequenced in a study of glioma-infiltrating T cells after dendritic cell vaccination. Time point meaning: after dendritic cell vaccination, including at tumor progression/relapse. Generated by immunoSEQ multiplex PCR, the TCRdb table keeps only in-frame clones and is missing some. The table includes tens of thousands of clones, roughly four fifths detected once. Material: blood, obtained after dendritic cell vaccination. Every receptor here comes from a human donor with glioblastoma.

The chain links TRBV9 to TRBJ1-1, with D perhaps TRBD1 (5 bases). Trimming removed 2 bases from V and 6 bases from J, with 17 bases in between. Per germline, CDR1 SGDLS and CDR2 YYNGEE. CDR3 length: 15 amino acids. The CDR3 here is CASSVVEWGKAEAFF. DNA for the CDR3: TGTGCCAGCAGCGTTGTAGAGTGGGGCAAAGCTGAAGCTTTCTTT.

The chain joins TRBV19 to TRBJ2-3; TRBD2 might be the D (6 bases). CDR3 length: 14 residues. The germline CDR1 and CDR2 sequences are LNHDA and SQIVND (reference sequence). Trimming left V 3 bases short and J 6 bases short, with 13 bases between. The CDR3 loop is CASSIVGGVDTQYF. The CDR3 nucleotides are TGTGCCAGTAGTATCGTTGGCGGGGTTGATACGCAGTATTTT.

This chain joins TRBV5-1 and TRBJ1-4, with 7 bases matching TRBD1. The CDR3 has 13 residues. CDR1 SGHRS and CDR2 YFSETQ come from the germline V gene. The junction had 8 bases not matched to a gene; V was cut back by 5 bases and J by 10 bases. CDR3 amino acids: CASRTTGAGKLFF. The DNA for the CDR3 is TGCGCCAGCAGAACTACAGGGGCGGGAAAACTGTTTTTT.

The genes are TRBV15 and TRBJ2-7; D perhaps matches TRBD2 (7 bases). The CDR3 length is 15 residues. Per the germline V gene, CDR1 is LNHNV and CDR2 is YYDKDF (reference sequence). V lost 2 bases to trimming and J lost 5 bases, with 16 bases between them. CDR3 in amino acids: CATSRLQGGSHEQYF. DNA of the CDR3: TGTGCCACCAGCAGACTACAGGGAGGGTCCCACGAGCAGTACTTC.

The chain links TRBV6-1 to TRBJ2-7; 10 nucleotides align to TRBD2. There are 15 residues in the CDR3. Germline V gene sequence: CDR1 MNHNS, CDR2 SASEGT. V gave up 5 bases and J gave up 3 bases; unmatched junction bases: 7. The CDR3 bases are TGTGCCAGCAGTCCTAGCGGGGGCGCACTCTACGAGCAGTACTTC. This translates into CASSPSGGALYEQYF.

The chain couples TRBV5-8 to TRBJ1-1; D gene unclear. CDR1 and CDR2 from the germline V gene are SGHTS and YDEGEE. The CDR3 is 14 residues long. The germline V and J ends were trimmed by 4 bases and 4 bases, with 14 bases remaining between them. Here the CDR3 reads CASSTDSRGTEAFF. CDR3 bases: TGTGCCAGCAGCACGGACTCCCGTGGCACTGAAGCTTTCTTT.

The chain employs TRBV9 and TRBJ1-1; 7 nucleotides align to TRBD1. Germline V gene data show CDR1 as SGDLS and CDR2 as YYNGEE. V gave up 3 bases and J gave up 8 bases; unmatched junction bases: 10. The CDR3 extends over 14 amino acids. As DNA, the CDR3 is TGTGCCAGCAGCGAAACCCGGGACAGCAGAGAAGCTTTCTTT. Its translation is CASSETRDSREAFF. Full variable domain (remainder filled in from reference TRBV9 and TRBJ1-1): DSGVTQTPKHLITATGQRVTLRCSPRSGDLSVYWYQQSLDQGLQFLIQYYNGEERAKGNILERFSAQQFPDLHSELNLSSLELGDSALYFCASSETRDSREAFFGQGTRLTVV.

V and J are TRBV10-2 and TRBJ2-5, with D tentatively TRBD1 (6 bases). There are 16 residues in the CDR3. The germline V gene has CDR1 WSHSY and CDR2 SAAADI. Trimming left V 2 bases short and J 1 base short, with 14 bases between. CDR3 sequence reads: CASSEVQGRIQETQYF. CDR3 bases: TGCGCCAGCAGTGAGGTCCAGGGGAGAATCCAAGAGACCCAGTACTTC.

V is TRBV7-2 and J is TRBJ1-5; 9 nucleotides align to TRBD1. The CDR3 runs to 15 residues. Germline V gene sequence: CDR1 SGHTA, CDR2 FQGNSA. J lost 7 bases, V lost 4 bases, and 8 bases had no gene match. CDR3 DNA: TGTGCCAGCAGCTCCGGGACAGGGAGGGTCCAGCCCCAGCATTTT. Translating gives CASSSGTGRVQPQHF.